This is a list of T cell receptor beta chains from one sample in a study of blood T cell repertoires in COVID-19. The method was immunoSEQ multiplex PCR; TCRdb's version includes in-frame clones alone and lacks a portion of them. The table includes roughly 4,600 clones, about 91% detected once. The sample was peripheral blood. These receptors came from a man between 65 and 85 years old with COVID-19, enrolled during active disease. Both conserved end residues are part of each CDR3. Each record gives: clone size, CDR3 length, V gene, J gene, D gene, CDR3 DNA, CDR3 protein. The D gene is left open where the match is weak. Size tells how often a clone was seen (once, few, many) or the class of an expanded clone, and some rows leave it out.

NA	12	TRBV10-3	TRBJ2-7	TRBD1	TGTGCCTTTTCCGGGACAGGGTACGAGCAGTACTTC	CAFSGTGYEQYF
NA	15	TRBV18	TRBJ2-2	NA	TGTGCCAGCTCACCAGGAGTAGAGAACACCGGGGAGCTGTTTTTT	CASSPGVENTGELFF
NA	20	TRBV12-5	TRBJ1-5	NA	TGTGCTAGTGGTCCTACCCTTAGTTGGAGAGGGGACAATAGCAATCAGCCCCAGCATTTT	CASGPTLSWRGDNSNQPQHF
NA	15	TRBV4-1	TRBJ2-7	NA	TGCGCCAGCAGCCAAGAGCAACATTTCTCCTACGAGCAGTACTTC	CASSQEQHFSYEQYF
NA	14	TRBV19	TRBJ2-3	TRBD1	TGTGCCAGTATCCCGGACAGGGCGACAGATACGCAGTATTTT	CASIPDRATDTQYF
NA	11	TRBV30	TRBJ2-3	TRBD2	TGTGCCGTAGCGGGGGGCGATACGCAGTATTTT	CAVAGGDTQYF
NA	14	TRBV7-2	TRBJ1-3	NA	TGTGCCAGCAGCTTAAGAGAGTCTGGAAACACCATATATTTT	CASSLRESGNTIYF
hyperexpanded	14	TRBV7-9	TRBJ1-2	TRBD1	TGTGCCAGCAGCTTAGGACAGGGGGACTATGGCTACACCTTC	CASSLGQGDYGYTF
NA	13	TRBV27	TRBJ2-7	NA	TGTGCCAGCAGCCCCGGCCACGGGTACGAGCAGTACTTC	CASSPGHGYEQYF
NA	16	TRBV3-1/TRBV3-2	TRBJ2-1	TRBD2	TGTGCCAGCAGCCGTAAGGCGGGAGGCGCATACAATGAGCAGTTCTTC	CASSRKAGGAYNEQFF
NA	14	TRBV7-9	TRBJ1-3	NA	TGTGCCAGCAGCTTAGGCAACGGGGGAAACACCATATATTTT	CASSLGNGGNTIYF
NA	14	TRBV29-1	TRBJ2-3	TRBD1	TGCAGCGTTGCGACAGGGATCGGTACAGATACGCAGTATTTT	CSVATGIGTDTQYF
NA	12	TRBV6-6	TRBJ1-4	NA	TGTGCCAGCAGCCTGGGGGGGGAAAAACTGTTTTTT	CASSLGGEKLFF
NA	15	TRBV7-2	TRBJ2-1	TRBD2	TGTGCCGTACAACTCGGGGGGGAGGGTTACAATGAGCAGTTCTTC	CAVQLGGEGYNEQFF
NA	11	TRBV6-2/TRBV6-3	TRBJ2-1	TRBD1	TGTGCCAGCAGTCAAGGACAGGTGAAGTTCTTC	CASSQGQVKFF
once	15	TRBV7-8	TRBJ1-5	NA	TGTGCCAGCAGCGCCAGGGTCACTAGCAATCAGCCCCAGCATTTT	CASSARVTSNQPQHF
NA	16	TRBV29-1	TRBJ1-2	TRBD1	TGCAGCGCAAGAAAGGAGGGACAGGGGGCTTGGGGTGGCTACACCTTC	CSARKEGQGAWGGYTF
NA	13	TRBV18	TRBJ2-1	TRBD1	TGTGCCAGCTCCCGTGCCCGGGACAGGGAGCAGTTCTTC	CASSRARDREQFF
NA	15	TRBV19	TRBJ2-7	TRBD1	TGTGCCAGTAGTCCCGGACAGGGACCCCTTTACGAGCAGTACTTC	CASSPGQGPLYEQYF
NA	14	TRBV21-1	TRBJ1-5	NA	TGTGCCAGCAGCCGTGCAGGGTGCAATCAGCCCCAGCATTTT	CASSRAGCNQPQHF
few	15	TRBV7-8	TRBJ1-1	NA	TGTGCCAGCAGCTTAGTCTCCAGGGGGAACACTGAAGCTTTCTTT	CASSLVSRGNTEAFF
NA	14	TRBV5-1	TRBJ1-2	TRBD1	TGCGCCAGCAGCTTGGAAGGGGGCGGATATGGCTACACCTTC	CASSLEGGGYGYTF
NA	13	TRBV5-1	TRBJ2-1	NA	TGCGCCAGCAGTAGCGGAACCTACAATGAGCAGTTCTTC	CASSSGTYNEQFF
NA	15	TRBV6-6	TRBJ1-4	TRBD1	TGTGCCAGCAGTACCGACAGGGGGCGAGGTGAAAAACTGTTTTTT	CASSTDRGRGEKLFF
NA	14	TRBV5-8	TRBJ1-2	NA	TGTGCCAGCAGCTTGTCGGCAGCCGGCGGTGGCTACACCTTC	CASSLSAAGGGYTF
NA	13	TRBV10-1	TRBJ1-2	NA	TGCGCCAGCAGCTCGGACAGCAACTATGGCTACACCTTC	CASSSDSNYGYTF
NA	14	TRBV29-1	TRBJ1-4	NA	TGCAGCGTCCGCGCGGGTGTAACTAATGAAAAACTGTTTTTT	CSVRAGVTNEKLFF
NA	16	TRBV18	TRBJ2-1	TRBD1	TGTGCCAGCTCCCAAAACAGGGGGATATCGAACGGTGAGCAGTTCTTC	CASSQNRGISNGEQFF
NA	13	TRBV2	TRBJ2-5	NA	TGTGCCAGCGGATCGGGATTTCGAGAGACCCAGTACTTC	CASGSGFRETQYF
NA	14	TRBV6-5	TRBJ2-1	TRBD2	TGTGCCAGCAGGCTAGCGGGAGTTCACAATGAGCAGTTCTTC	CASRLAGVHNEQFF
NA	14	TRBV18	TRBJ2-7	TRBD1	TGTGCCAGCTCACCGAGACAGGGATTCGGCGAGCAGTACTTC	CASSPRQGFGEQYF
once	19	TRBV13	TRBJ2-3	TRBD2	TGTGCCAGCAGCCTGAGGACAGCGCGGCTAGCGGGAGACCCCGATACGCAGTATTTT	CASSLRTARLAGDPDTQYF
NA	13	TRBV12-3/TRBV12-4	TRBJ1-1	NA	TGTGCCAGCTGCGGCCGAATGAACACTGAAGCTTTCTTT	CASCGRMNTEAFF
NA	12	TRBV5-4	TRBJ2-7	NA	TGTGCCAGCAGCTTCTTCGGGGACGAGCAGTACTTC	CASSFFGDEQYF
NA	13	TRBV6-5	TRBJ1-5	NA	TGTGCCAGCAGCCTAGGGACTTCGGGCTTCCAGCATTTT	CASSLGTSGFQHF
NA	15	TRBV7-8	TRBJ1-4	NA	TGTGCCAGCAGCTCGAACAGGGTGAGAAATGAAAAACTGTTTTTT	CASSSNRVRNEKLFF
NA	14	TRBV6-1	TRBJ1-5	NA	TGTGCCAGCAGTGAACTGGGGGCCAATCAGCCCCAGCATTTT	CASSELGANQPQHF
NA	13	TRBV27	TRBJ1-2	TRBD1	TGTGCCAGCAGTCCGGGACAGAACTATGGCTACACCTTC	CASSPGQNYGYTF
NA	14	TRBV19	TRBJ2-1	NA	TGTGCCAGTACCCTTGGAGGATCCTACAATGAGCAGTTCTTC	CASTLGGSYNEQFF
NA	16	TRBV7-8	TRBJ2-7	TRBD2	TGTGCCAGCAGCTCTTTCCTGGCGGGGGGAGCTTACGAGCAGTACTTC	CASSSFLAGGAYEQYF
NA	16	TRBV3-1/TRBV3-2	TRBJ2-5	NA	TGTGCCAGCAGCCCCAAGGGACTCCTGGGGGGAGAGACCCAGTACTTC	CASSPKGLLGGETQYF
once	13	TRBV3-1/TRBV3-2	TRBJ2-1	NA	TGTGCCAGCAGCCAATCCACCTACAATGAGCAGTTCTTC	CASSQSTYNEQFF
NA	12	TRBV19	TRBJ2-7	NA	TGTGCCAGTAGCCCAACAGGGTACGAGCAGTACTTC	CASSPTGYEQYF
NA	14	TRBV7-9	TRBJ2-3	NA	TGTGCCAGCAGTCCCGGGGTTGGGTCAGATACGCAGTATTTT	CASSPGVGSDTQYF